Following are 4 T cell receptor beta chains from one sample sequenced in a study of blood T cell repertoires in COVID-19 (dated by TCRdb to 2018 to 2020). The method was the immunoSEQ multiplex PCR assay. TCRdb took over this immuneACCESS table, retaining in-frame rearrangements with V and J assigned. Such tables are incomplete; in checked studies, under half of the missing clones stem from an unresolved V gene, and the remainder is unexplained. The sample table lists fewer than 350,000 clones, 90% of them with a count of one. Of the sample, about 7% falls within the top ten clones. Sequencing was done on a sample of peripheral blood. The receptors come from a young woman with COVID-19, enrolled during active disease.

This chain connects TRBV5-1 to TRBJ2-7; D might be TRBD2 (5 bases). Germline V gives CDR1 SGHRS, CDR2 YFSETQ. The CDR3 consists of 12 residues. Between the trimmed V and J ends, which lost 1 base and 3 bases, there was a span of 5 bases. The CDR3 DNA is TGCGCCAGCAGCTTGAGCGGCTACGAGCAGTACTTC. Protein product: CASSLSGYEQYF.

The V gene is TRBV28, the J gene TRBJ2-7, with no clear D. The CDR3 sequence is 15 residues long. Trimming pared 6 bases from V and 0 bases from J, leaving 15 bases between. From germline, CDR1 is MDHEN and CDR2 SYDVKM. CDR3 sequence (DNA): TGTGCCAGCAGACCCCCAGGTGGCCCCTCCTACGAGCAGTACTTC. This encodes CASRPPGGPSYEQYF. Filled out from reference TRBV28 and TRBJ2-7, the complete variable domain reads DVKVTQSSRYLVKRTGEKVFLECVQDMDHENMFWYRQDPGLGLRLIYFSYDVKMKEKGDIPEGYSVSREKKERFSLILESASTNQTSMYLCASRPPGGPSYEQYFGPGTRLTVT.

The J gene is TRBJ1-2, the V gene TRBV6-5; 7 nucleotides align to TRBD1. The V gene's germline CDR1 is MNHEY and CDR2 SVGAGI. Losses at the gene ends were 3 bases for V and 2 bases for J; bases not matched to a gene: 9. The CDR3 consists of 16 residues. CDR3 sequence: CASSYSTGRWNYGYTF. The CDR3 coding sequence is TGTGCCAGCAGTTATTCGACAGGGAGGTGGAACTATGGCTACACCTTC.

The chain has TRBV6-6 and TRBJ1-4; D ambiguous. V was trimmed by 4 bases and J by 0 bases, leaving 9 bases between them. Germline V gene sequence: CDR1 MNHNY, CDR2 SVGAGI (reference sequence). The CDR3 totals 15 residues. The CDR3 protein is CASSFLPATNEKLFF. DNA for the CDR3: TGTGCCAGCAGTTTCCTTCCCGCAACTAATGAAAAACTGTTTTTT.